One sample yielded the 28 T cell receptor beta chains listed below, sequenced in a study of CD8 T cells in Susac syndrome. Reverse transcription of roughly 0.5 to 1 ug RNA was carried out with random hexamers. TCRdb reprocessed the immunoSEQ multiplex PCR reads with MiXCR, giving one entry per CDR3 protein. The repertoire holds about 290,000 distinct CDR3 sequences, with approximately 90% as singletons. Sample: CD8+ T cells from PBMCs. The receptors come from a human donor with multiple sclerosis.

In this sample, this clonotype turned up a few times. V is TRBV4-3 and J is TRBJ1-1; D is undetermined. V lost 2 bases to trimming and J lost 4 bases, with 11 bases between them. Germline assignment: CDR1 LGHNA and CDR2 YSLEER. The CDR3 covers 14 residues. The CDR3 DNA follows: TGCGCCAGCAGCCAACTAGGAAGTGGCACTGAAGCTTTCTTT. Amino acid sequence: CASSQLGSGTEAFF.

This sequence joins TRBV20-1 and TRBJ2-7; a weak D match, TRBD1 (5 bases). The CDR3 consists of 13 residues. Germline CDR1 reads DFQATT; CDR2 reads SNEGSKA (reference sequence). Trimming removed 7 bases at V and 0 bases at J, with 13 bases between. In DNA, the CDR3 is TGCAGTGTATTCAGGGTATCCTCCTACGAGCAGTACTTC. Translating gives CSVFRVSSYEQYF.

The rearrangement joins TRBV19 to TRBJ2-1; 7 bases are a match to TRBD1. CDR1 LNHDA and CDR2 SQIVND come from the germline V gene (reference sequence). CDR3 size: 14 residues. The V and J ends lost 5 bases and 6 bases, in that order; junction bases with no gene match: 7. The CDR3 DNA reads as TGTGCCAGTAGTCGAATTACAGGGGTCAATGAGCAGTTCTTC. Translation: CASSRITGVNEQFF.

The rearrangement joins TRBV20-1 to TRBJ1-2; D gene ambiguous. This CDR3 contains 12 residues. Trimming took off 3 bases at V and 6 bases at J, with 11 bases between the two ends. Germline assignment: CDR1 DFQATT and CDR2 SNEGSKA (reference sequence). This chain's CDR3 is CSASTPGDGYTF. The CDR3, as DNA: TGCAGTGCTAGTACTCCCGGGGATGGCTACACCTTC.

The chain carries TRBV6-2 or TRBV6-3 and TRBJ2-7, with 7 bases fitting TRBD1. Losses at the gene ends were 6 bases for V and 2 bases for J; bases not matched to a gene: 1. From germline, CDR1 is MNHEY and CDR2 SVGEGT. The CDR3 length is 12 residues. CDR3 residues: CASRQGPYEQYF. The CDR3 region has the DNA TGTGCCAGCAGACAGGGGCCCTACGAGCAGTACTTC.

The V gene is TRBV7-9, the J gene TRBJ1-1, with 10 bases that match TRBD1. The germline CDR1 and CDR2 sequences are SEHNR and FQNEAQ (reference sequence). The CDR3 extends over 13 amino acids. Germline trimming cut 11 bases from V and 3 bases from J; bases unmatched to any gene: 6. CDR3 nucleotides: TGTGCCGGAGGGACAGGGGTGGACACTGAAGCTTTCTTT. Amino acids: CAGGTGVDTEAFF.

The chain recombines TRBV11-2 with TRBJ2-3; TRBD2 matches 13 bases. Germline V gives CDR1 SGHAT, CDR2 FQNNGV. The CDR3 extends over 20 amino acids. With 3 bases clipped from V and 1 base from J, the junction kept 13 bases outside the gene matches. Here the CDR3 reads CASSLVRFRTSGSRTDTQYF. CDR3 nucleotides: TGTGCCAGCAGCTTGGTTCGGTTCAGGACTAGCGGGAGCCGCACAGATACGCAGTATTTT.

The chain links TRBV4-3 to TRBJ2-7, with no clear D. Trimming stripped 0 bases from V and 0 bases from J, with 9 bases between. CDR1 is LGHNA, CDR2 YSLEER, per germline. CDR3 length equals 15 residues. The DNA for the CDR3 is TGCGCCAGCAGCCAAGATAGCTCAGGCTCCTACGAGCAGTACTTC. Translating it yields CASSQDSSGSYEQYF.

The V and J genes are TRBV6-5 and TRBJ2-5; possibly TRBD2 for D (5 bases). Germline loops: CDR1 MNHEY, CDR2 SVGAGI. This CDR3 contains 12 residues. The V gene lost 7 bases and the J gene lost 4 bases, with 10 bases spanning the gap. CDR3 nucleotides: TGTGCCAGCACCCATGAGGGAGAGACCCAGTACTTC. The encoded protein is CASTHEGETQYF.

This clonotype was picked up one time. V and J are TRBV19 and TRBJ2-5; 9 nucleotides match TRBD1. Germline V lookup: CDR1 LNHDA, CDR2 SQIVND (reference sequence). With 3 bases clipped from V and 3 bases from J, the junction kept 5 bases outside the gene matches. This CDR3 spans 15 amino acids. This chain's CDR3 is CASSIGDRAKETQYF. Written as DNA, the CDR3 is TGTGCCAGTAGTATTGGGGACAGGGCAAAAGAGACCCAGTACTTC. Using reference TRBV19 and TRBJ2-5 for the parts outside the CDR3, the full variable domain is DGGITQSPKYLFRKEGQNVTLSCEQNLNHDAMYWYRQDPGQGLRLIYYSQIVNDFQKGDIAEGYSVSREKKESFPLTVTSAQKNPTAFYLCASSIGDRAKETQYFGPGTRLLVL.

The chain uses TRBV30 and TRBJ2-7; 8 nucleotides line up with TRBD1. The CDR3 runs to 14 residues. The germline CDR1 and CDR2 sequences are GTSNPN and SVGIG (reference sequence). Trimming took 1 base from V and 3 from J; bases not matched to a gene: 5. CDR3 coding DNA: TGTGCCTGGAGTGGGACAGGGTTCTTCTACGAGCAGTACTTC. Protein: CAWSGTGFFYEQYF.

V gene TRBV5-6 combines with J gene TRBJ1-2; D remains ambiguous. CDR1 and CDR2 (germline): SGHDT, YYEEEE. CDR3 length: 13 residues. Trimming took off 2 bases at V and 4 bases at J, with 9 bases between the two ends. The CDR3 sequence: CASSFRGIYGYTF. In nucleotides, the CDR3 is TGTGCCAGCAGCTTCAGAGGAATCTATGGCTACACCTTC.

The V call is TRBV11-2, the J call TRBJ2-1; 14 nucleotides line up with TRBD2. J was trimmed by 0 bases and V by 5 bases; bases with no gene match: 15. The germline V gene encodes CDR1 SGHAT and CDR2 FQNNGV. This CDR3 comprises 21 residues. The CDR3: CASSPGTSGRVQARSYNEQFF. The CDR3 nucleotides read TGTGCCAGCAGCCCCGGGACTAGCGGGAGAGTCCAAGCCCGCTCCTACAATGAGCAGTTCTTC.

The chain couples TRBV28 to TRBJ2-3; D gene ambiguous. This CDR3 comprises 14 residues. The V and J ends lost 2 bases and 3 bases respectively, with 9 bases between them. Germline CDR1 MDHEN, CDR2 SYDVKM. The CDR3 protein is CASSLRPRTDTQYF. Here the CDR3 DNA reads TGTGCCAGCAGTTTACGGCCCAGGACAGATACGCAGTATTTT.

The chain combines TRBV21-1 with TRBJ2-7. TRBV21-1 is recorded as a pseudogene. There are 9 residues in the CDR3. DNA for the CDR3: TGTGCCAGCCTAAAGGGGCAGTACTTC. Its protein is CASLKGQYF.

This chain uses TRBV6-2 or TRBV6-3 with TRBJ1-1; the match to TRBD1 covers 7 bases. Losses at the gene ends were 2 bases for V and 5 bases for J; bases not matched to a gene: 5. Germline assignment: CDR1 MNHEY and CDR2 SVGEGT. The CDR3 totals 14 residues. Here the CDR3 reads CASSYRDSGTEAFF. The DNA of the CDR3 is TGTGCCAGCAGTTACCGGGACAGTGGGACTGAAGCTTTCTTT.

This chain connects TRBV6-5 to TRBJ2-7, with D possibly TRBD2 on 5 matching bases. CDR1 and CDR2 from the germline V gene are MNHEY and SVGAGI. V was pared by 5 bases and J by 4 bases, with 24 bases between. The CDR3 is made up of 17 amino acids. The CDR3 DNA follows: TGTGCCAGCAGTGACCCGAGGGAGACTGATACCCTTTACGAGCAGTACTTC. Its protein product is CASSDPRETDTLYEQYF.

The CDR3 bases are TGCAGCGTTCCCGGGGGCCCGAGCTCCTACAATGAGCAGTTCTTC. Protein: CSVPGGPSSYNEQFF. The genes are TRBV29-1 and TRBJ2-1; the D call may be TRBD1 or TRBD2 (6 bases each). CDR3 length: 15 amino acids. Trimming cost V 5 bases and J 0 bases, with 14 bases left between them. Germline CDR1 reads SQVTM; CDR2 reads ANQGSEA.

The CDR3 loop reads CASSQSWELFF. CDR3 DNA sequence: TGTGCCAGCAGCCAGTCGTGGGAGCTGTTTTTT. The rearrangement uses TRBV13 and TRBJ2-2; D is unresolved. The germline gives CDR1 PRHDT, CDR2 FYEKMQ (reference sequence). V was clipped by 5 bases and J by 9 bases, with 7 bases between them. The CDR3 contains 11 residues.

This chain uses TRBV28 with TRBJ1-1; D gene uncertain. Per the germline V gene, CDR1 is MDHEN and CDR2 is SYDVKM. Trimming left V 6 bases short and J 1 base short, with 15 bases between. The CDR3 extends over 15 amino acids. The chain's CDR3 is CASSTQSTENTEAFF. CDR3 nucleotide sequence: TGTGCCAGCAGCACCCAGAGTACAGAGAACACTGAAGCTTTCTTT.

The gene calls are TRBV29-1 and TRBJ2-3; either TRBD1 or TRBD2 may fit D (7 bases each). Germline CDR1 is SQVTM and CDR2 is ANQGSEA. This CDR3 has 12 residues. Trimming shortened V by 4 bases and J by 4 bases, and 9 bases separated the two germline ends. CDR3 loop: CSVAGGADTQYF. For the CDR3, the DNA is TGCAGCGTTGCAGGGGGGGCAGATACGCAGTATTTT.

The genes are TRBV6-1 and TRBJ2-3; D possibly uses TRBD1 or TRBD2 (5 bases each). This CDR3 has 14 amino acids. V was cut by 4 bases and J by 2 bases, with 10 bases left in between. CDR1 is MNHNS and CDR2 is SASEGT in the germline V gene. The chain's CDR3 is CASSGGENTDTQYF. Written as DNA, the CDR3 is TGTGCCAGCAGTGGAGGGGAGAACACAGATACGCAGTATTTT.

This clonotype has just a few counts. V usage is TRBV6-1 and J usage is TRBJ2-5; TRBD1 matches at 12 bases. CDR1 and CDR2 from the germline V gene are MNHNS and SASEGT. The J segment lost 4 bases and the V segment lost 5 bases, leaving 5 bases of the junction unmatched. This CDR3 has 15 residues. CDR3 amino acids: CASSPGTGGAETQYF. In DNA, the CDR3 is TGTGCCAGCAGTCCCGGGACAGGGGGCGCAGAGACCCAGTACTTC.

The chain carries TRBV6-2 or TRBV6-3 and TRBJ1-5, with D uncertain. Per the germline V gene, CDR1 is MNHEY and CDR2 is SVGEGT. The CDR3 sequence is 13 residues long. V was cut by 0 bases and J by 5 bases, with 5 bases left in between. The CDR3 nucleotides read TGTGCCAGCAGTTACTCGGTGGATCAGCCCCAGCATTTT. It specifies CASSYSVDQPQHF.

V gene TRBV7-6 combines with J gene TRBJ2-5; maybe TRBD2 (6 bases). The V end lost 5 bases, the J end lost 3 bases, and 13 bases lay between the germline ends. The germline CDR1 and CDR2 sequences are SGHVS and FNYEAQ. This CDR3 is built from 14 residues. Written as DNA, the CDR3 is TGTGCCAGCAGCCTCATGGGGGAGGAAGAGACCCAGTACTTC. This gives the protein CASSLMGEEETQYF.

The chain is built from TRBV19 and TRBJ1-2; D gene ambiguous. CDR1 is LNHDA and CDR2 is SQIVND in the germline V gene (reference sequence). The CDR3 contains 13 residues. The V end lost 8 bases, the J end lost 6 bases, and 16 bases lay between the germline ends. The CDR3 region has the DNA TGTGCCAGTGTAGGACTTACCTTGCATGGCTACACCTTC. This encodes CASVGLTLHGYTF.

The chain employs TRBV6-4 and TRBJ2-1; 8 bases align to TRBD2. Looked up from germline, CDR1 is MRHNA and CDR2 is SNTAGT. The CDR3 runs 17 residues. Germline trimming cut 0 bases from V and 4 bases from J; bases unmatched to any gene: 8. CDR3 sequence (DNA): TGTGCCAGCAGTGACTCTGAAACTAGCGGTGATTACAATGAGCAGTTCTTC. It is translated as CASSDSETSGDYNEQFF.

The chain employs TRBV15 and TRBJ2-7, with 7 bases identical to TRBD1. In germline, CDR1 is LNHNV, CDR2 YYDKDF (reference sequence). This CDR3 is built from 15 residues. The V gene end was trimmed by 5 bases and the J gene end by 2 bases; junction bases not matched to a gene: 9. The CDR3 loop is CATSWYRGYAYEQYF. The CDR3 DNA reads as TGTGCCACCAGCTGGTACAGGGGATACGCCTACGAGCAGTACTTC.